A selection of T cell receptor beta chains follows, all from one sample in a study of T cell responses to AZD1222 COVID-19 vaccine. Profiling relied on immunoSEQ multiplex PCR, and the TCRdb table lists in-frame clones only, not all of them. The data show roughly 180,000 clones, 91% seen once. The material sequenced was peripheral blood, taken 28 days after the second AZD1222 dose. The receptors derive from an adult who received the AZD1222 COVID-19 vaccine. CDR3s include the opening cysteine and the closing phenylalanine or tryptophan. Fields, in order: J gene, V gene, D gene, CDR3 length, CDR3 DNA, CDR3 protein. The D gene is left open where the match is weak.

J: TRBJ2-3
V: TRBV3-1/TRBV3-2
D: TRBD2
length: 15
DNA: TGTGCCAGCAGCCAAGAGGGGGGGGACACAGATACGCAGTATTTT
CDR3: CASSQEGGDTDTQYF

J: TRBJ1-5
V: TRBV7-6
D: -
length: 15
DNA: TGTGCCAGCAGCTTGAGTGACAGAAGCAATCAGCCCCAGCATTTT
CDR3: CASSLSDRSNQPQHF

J: TRBJ2-3
V: TRBV18
D: -
length: 12
DNA: TGTGCCAGCTCACCCGGCACAGATACGCAGTATTTT
CDR3: CASSPGTDTQYF

J: TRBJ1-1
V: TRBV3-1/TRBV3-2
D: -
length: 13
DNA: TGTGCCAGCAGCCAAGTCCTCCGGGACCAAGCTTTCTTT
CDR3: CASSQVLRDQAFF

J: TRBJ1-2
V: TRBV5-1
D: -
length: 14
DNA: TGCGCCAGCAGCCCCGTGGGAGCTAACTATGGCTACACCTTC
CDR3: CASSPVGANYGYTF

J: TRBJ2-2
V: TRBV6-6
D: TRBD2
length: 15
DNA: TGTGCCAGCAGTCCCCCGGGAGGGGAGGCCGGGGAGCTGTTTTTT
CDR3: CASSPPGGEAGELFF

J: TRBJ1-1
V: TRBV7-3
D: -
length: 13
DNA: TGTGCCACAGGGGAGGACGGGAACACTGAAGCTTTCTTT
CDR3: CATGEDGNTEAFF

J: TRBJ2-2
V: TRBV27
D: -
length: 14
DNA: TGTGCCAGCAGTTTCCAGGGATTTACCGGGGAGCTGTTTTTT
CDR3: CASSFQGFTGELFF

J: TRBJ1-2
V: TRBV6-5
D: -
length: 14
DNA: TGTGCCAGCAGTTACATGGACCCTAACTATGGCTACACCTTC
CDR3: CASSYMDPNYGYTF

J: TRBJ1-2
V: TRBV18
D: -
length: 14
DNA: TGTGCCAGCTTACGGGACACCACTAACTATGGCTACACCTTC
CDR3: CASLRDTTNYGYTF

J: TRBJ1-2
V: TRBV4-1
D: -
length: 15
DNA: TGCGCCAGCAGCCAACCAGGGAGCTCTAACTATGGCTACACCTTC
CDR3: CASSQPGSSNYGYTF

J: TRBJ2-7
V: TRBV3-1/TRBV3-2
D: TRBD2
length: 15
DNA: TGTGCCAGCAGGCAAAGTGCTGGGCGGGGGAACGAGCAGTACTTC
CDR3: CASRQSAGRGNEQYF

J: TRBJ1-2
V: TRBV5-1
D: -
length: 13
DNA: TGCGCCAGCAGCTTGGACACCCTCTATGGCTACACCTTC
CDR3: CASSLDTLYGYTF

J: TRBJ1-1
V: TRBV7-3
D: -
length: 17
DNA: TGTGCCAGCAGCCGCATCGGTTCCAGGACCATGAACACTGAAGCTTTCTTT
CDR3: CASSRIGSRTMNTEAFF

J: TRBJ2-2
V: TRBV19
D: TRBD2
length: 16
DNA: TGTGCCAGTAGTATGACTAGCGGGGACTACACCGGGGAGCTGTTTTTT
CDR3: CASSMTSGDYTGELFF